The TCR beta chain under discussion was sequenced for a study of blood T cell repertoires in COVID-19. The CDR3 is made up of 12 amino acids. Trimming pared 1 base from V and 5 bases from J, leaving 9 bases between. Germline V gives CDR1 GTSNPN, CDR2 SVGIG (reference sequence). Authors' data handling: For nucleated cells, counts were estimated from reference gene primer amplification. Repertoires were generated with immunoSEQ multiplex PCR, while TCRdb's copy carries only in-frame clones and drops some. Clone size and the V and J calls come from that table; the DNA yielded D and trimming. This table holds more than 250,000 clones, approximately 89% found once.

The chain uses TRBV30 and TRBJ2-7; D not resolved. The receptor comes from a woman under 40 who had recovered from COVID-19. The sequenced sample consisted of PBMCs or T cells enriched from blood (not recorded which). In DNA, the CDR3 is TGTGCCTGGAGTGACATGTATCACGAGCAGTACTTC. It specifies CAWSDMYHEQYF.